Presented here are 28 T cell receptor beta chains from one specimen sequenced in a study of radiation and T cells in renal cell carcinoma. Clones were sequenced by immunoSEQ multiplex PCR, and TCRdb holds only the in-frame ones, with some missing. The data contain 20,000 or so clones, about half of them seen just once; the ten biggest clones take up around 15%. The treatment here: 15 Gy SBRT to primary tumor, nephrectomy 4 weeks later. Here the sequenced sample was tumor tissue, taken from a patient whose treatment included radiotherapy and nephrectomy. All receptors derive from a woman aged 50 to 60 with renal cell carcinoma.

There are a few counts of this clone. The chain uses TRBV9 and TRBJ1-2, with D maybe TRBD1 (6 bases). From germline, CDR1 is SGDLS and CDR2 YYNGEE. The CDR3 has 14 residues. V was shortened by 5 bases and J by 9 bases, with 20 bases between the two germline ends. CDR3 DNA: TGTGCCAGCAGTGCCTGGGGATCAACAGGGAGCTACACCTTC. This translates into CASSAWGSTGSYTF.

V and J are TRBV30 and TRBJ2-3; the match to TRBD2 covers 13 bases. There are 14 residues in the CDR3. The V segment lost 1 base and the J segment 5 bases; nucleotides outside the gene matches: 0. The V gene's germline CDR1 is GTSNPN and CDR2 SVGIG (reference sequence). The DNA of the CDR3 is TGTGCCTGGAGTGGACTAGCGGGGGGAGATACGCAGTATTTT. It is translated as CAWSGLAGGDTQYF.

The chain combines TRBV30 with TRBJ1-2; the D is unclear. The germline V and J ends were trimmed by 0 bases and 11 bases, with 16 bases remaining between them. Per germline, CDR1 GTSNPN and CDR2 SVGIG (reference sequence). The CDR3 totals 13 residues. The CDR3 DNA reads as TGTGCCTGGAGTGTACCCCCGGCGCCGAGGTACACCTTC. This sequence encodes CAWSVPPAPRYTF.

This clone has a handful of counts. One junction end does not reproduce the germline sequence, and a read error may be involved. The rearrangement links TRBV5-4 to TRBJ1-2; TRBD1 is a possible D gene (5 bases). Germline V lookup: CDR1 SGHNT, CDR2 YYREEE (reference sequence). The CDR3 runs to 16 residues. The CDR3 reads CASSQDRIGANYGYTF. CDR3 in DNA: TGCGCCAGCAGCCAAGATAGAATAGGGGCTAACTATGGCTACACCTTC. Using reference TRBV5-4 and TRBJ1-2 for the parts outside the CDR3, the full variable domain is ETGVTQSPTHLIKTRGQQVTLRCSSQSGHNTVSWYQQALGQGPQFIFQYYREEENGRGNFPPRFSGLQFPNYSSELNVNALELDDSALYLCASSQDRIGANYGYTFGSGTRLTVV.

Only one count was recorded for this clone. The chain has TRBV7-6 and TRBJ1-3; the match to TRBD1 covers 7 bases. The CDR3 is 13 residues long. The trim removed 5 bases at V and 7 bases at J, leaving 5 bases unmatched. CDR1 and CDR2 (germline): SGHVS, FNYEAQ. The CDR3 reads CASSNGQANTIYF. In DNA form, the CDR3 reads TGTGCCAGCAGCAATGGACAGGCGAACACCATATATTTT.

The V call is TRBV5-8, the J call TRBJ2-2, with D possibly being TRBD1 or TRBD2 (5 bases each). The V gene lost 5 bases and the J gene lost 4 bases, with 15 bases spanning the gap. The CDR3 length is 15 residues. The germline V gene encodes CDR1 SGHTS and CDR2 YDEGEE. This chain's CDR3 is CASREGKIGTGELFF. In nucleotides, the CDR3 is TGTGCCAGCAGAGAGGGGAAGATTGGCACCGGGGAGCTGTTTTTT.

This clone was found a few times. The chain is built from TRBV6-1 and TRBJ2-5; 7 nucleotides match TRBD1. CDR1 is MNHNS and CDR2 is SASEGT in the germline V gene. The CDR3 sequence is 13 residues long. V dropped 5 bases and J dropped 2; count of bases not matched to a gene: 2. CDR3 sequence reads: CASSMTGQETQYF. CDR3 in DNA: TGTGCCAGCAGTATGACAGGGCAAGAGACCCAGTACTTC.

The chain links TRBV7-2 to TRBJ2-5; 10 bases map to TRBD2. CDR3 size: 15 residues. In germline, CDR1 is SGHTA, CDR2 FQGNSA. V lost 4 bases, J lost 7 bases, and 9 bases stayed unmatched. Here the CDR3 reads CASSSSGTSARTQYF. The CDR3 nucleotides are TGTGCCAGCAGCTCCTCCGGGACTAGCGCACGGACCCAGTACTTC.

This clone was observed a handful of times. The rearrangement links TRBV5-1 to TRBJ2-6; D remains ambiguous. There are 16 residues in the CDR3. Germline CDR1 SGHRS, CDR2 YFSETQ. V was clipped by 4 bases and J by 2 bases, with 13 bases between them. The CDR3 spells CASSPPQKAGANVLTF. The DNA for the CDR3 is TGCGCCAGCAGCCCGCCTCAAAAGGCTGGGGCCAACGTCCTGACTTTC. The complete variable domain, with remaining parts taken from reference TRBV5-1 and TRBJ2-6, reads KAGVTQTPRYLIKTRGQQVTLSCSPISGHRSVSWYQQTPGQGLQFLFEYFSETQRNKGNFPGRFSGRQFSNSRSEMNVSTLELGDSALYLCASSPPQKAGANVLTFGAGSRLTVL.

The V gene is TRBV5-6, the J gene TRBJ1-2; 7 positions match TRBD1. The trim removed 7 bases at V and 0 bases at J, leaving 12 bases unmatched. CDR1 is SGHDT, CDR2 YYEEEE, per germline. The length of the CDR3 is 16 residues. The CDR3 DNA reads TGTGCCAGCCAGGGGCGCGACAGGGTTTCTAACTATGGCTACACCTTC. This sequence encodes CASQGRDRVSNYGYTF.

This chain links TRBV4-1 with TRBJ2-7; D remains unclear. This CDR3 region has 13 residues. V was trimmed by 0 bases and J by 7 bases, leaving 10 bases between them. Germline V gene lookup returns CDR1 MGHRA and CDR2 YSYEKL. The chain's CDR3 is CASSQDEGREQYF. The CDR3 coding sequence is TGCGCCAGCAGCCAAGACGAAGGTCGGGAGCAGTACTTC.

Only one count was recorded for this clone. V gene TRBV5-4 combines with J gene TRBJ1-2; D ambiguous. The CDR3 totals 14 residues. Per the germline V gene, CDR1 is SGHNT and CDR2 is YYREEE (reference sequence). V was pared by 4 bases and J by 7 bases, with 17 bases between. CDR3 protein: CASSPRRGESGYTF. The CDR3 nucleotides are TGTGCCAGCAGCCCCCGCCGCGGGGAGTCTGGCTACACCTTC.

This clone has only a few counts. This sequence joins TRBV4-2 and TRBJ2-7; tentative D call: TRBD2 (6 bases). Trimming took 4 bases from V and 2 from J, leaving 15 bases between them. Germline assignment: CDR1 LGHNA and CDR2 YNFKEQ. CDR3 size: 15 residues. CDR3 amino acids: CASSPGVGIPYEQYF. The CDR3 nucleotides are TGTGCCAGCAGCCCGGGAGTAGGAATCCCCTACGAGCAGTACTTC.

This clone has a handful of counts. V and J are TRBV25-1 and TRBJ1-1, with D tentatively TRBD1 (5 bases). This CDR3 contains 15 residues. The ends were cut back, 7 bases at V and 11 bases at J, with 26 bases in the middle. Germline loops: CDR1 MGHDK, CDR2 SYGVNS. CDR3 nucleotide sequence: TGTGCCAGCATGGATAGGGAGGGACCCCTGAAGTTTGCTTTCTTT. Residues: CASMDREGPLKFAFF. Variable domain in full (rest from reference TRBV25-1 and TRBJ1-1): EADIYQTPRYLVIGTGKKITLECSQTMGHDKMYWYQQDPGMELHLIHYSYGVNSTEKGDLSSESTVSRIRTEHFPLTLESARPSHTSQYLCASMDREGPLKFAFFGQGTRLTVV.

V and J are TRBV2 and TRBJ2-7; TRBD1 is a possible D gene (5 bases). Germline lookup yields CDR1 SNHLY and CDR2 FYNNEI. Trimming pared 5 bases from V and 0 bases from J, leaving 14 bases between. The CDR3 runs 15 residues. The CDR3 DNA follows: TGTGCCAGCAGTCGACAGACATCCCTCTCCTACGAGCAGTACTTC. Translation: CASSRQTSLSYEQYF.

Only one count was recorded for this clone. The chain is built from TRBV6-5 and TRBJ1-6; 10 nucleotides line up with TRBD1. The J segment lost 10 bases and the V segment lost 2 bases, leaving 2 bases of the junction unmatched. The CDR3 runs to 14 residues. Germline V CDR1 and CDR2: MNHEY, SVGAGI. The CDR3 is CASSYETGGSPLHF. CDR3 nucleotide sequence: TGTGCCAGCAGTTACGAGACAGGGGGCTCACCCCTCCACTTT.

The table lists this clone with a count of one. The J gene is TRBJ2-2, the V gene TRBV4-2; perhaps TRBD2 as D (5 bases). Trimming took 6 bases from V and 5 from J, leaving 16 bases between them. This CDR3 region has 15 residues. Germline CDR1 is LGHNA and CDR2 is YNFKEQ. CDR3 DNA: TGTGCCAGCAGGACGCTGGACGGGAAAACCGGGGAGCTGTTTTTT. Its translation is CASRTLDGKTGELFF.

The CDR3 nucleotides read TGCGCCAGCAGCTTGGGACTAGTCGCTGACTCCCAAGAGACCCAGTACTTC. It encodes CASSLGLVADSQETQYF. The chain is built from TRBV5-1 and TRBJ2-5; D may be TRBD2 (6 bases). Trimming left V 0 bases short and J 1 base short, with 16 bases between. The CDR3 covers 17 residues. Germline loops: CDR1 SGHRS, CDR2 YFSETQ.

This clone was seen repeatedly, ten times or more. The CDR3 bases are TGTGCCAGAAGCCCGGACAGGGGTTCTGGAAACACCATATATTTT. Protein: CARSPDRGSGNTIYF. The chain employs TRBV5-3 and TRBJ1-3, with 9 bases that match TRBD1. TRBV5-3 is assigned to the ORF class and has an uncertain function. Unmatched junction bases numbered 3, after V lost 4 bases and J lost 1 base. The CDR3 has 15 residues.

This clone was counted a few times. The chain links TRBV16 to TRBJ1-1; weak D call: TRBD1 (5 bases). The V end was cut by 4 bases, the J end by 4 bases, with 16 bases between. CDR1 and CDR2 (germline): KGHSY, FQNENV. The CDR3 totals 15 residues. Written as DNA, the CDR3 is TGTGCCAGCAGCCCCCGGACCGGGGGTGGCACTGAAGCTTTCTTT. Protein sequence: CASSPRTGGGTEAFF.

This clone was counted once. The chain recombines TRBV30 with TRBJ2-7; 10 bases align to TRBD1. The V gene end was trimmed by 5 bases and the J gene end by 3 bases; junction bases not matched to a gene: 4. Germline V gene data show CDR1 as GTSNPN and CDR2 as SVGIG (reference sequence). The CDR3 covers 13 residues. CDR3 protein: CAWEGQGYYEQYF. The CDR3 nucleotides are TGTGCCTGGGAGGGACAGGGGTACTACGAGCAGTACTTC.

This rearrangement joins TRBV5-1 to TRBJ2-3; the match to TRBD2 covers 7 bases. Germline CDR1 SGHRS, CDR2 YFSETQ. V trimming: 0 bases; J trimming: 6 bases; junction bases outside the gene matches: 4. This CDR3 comprises 14 residues. The CDR3 is CASSLGLAADTQYF. The CDR3 nucleotides are TGCGCCAGCAGCTTGGGCCTAGCGGCTGATACGCAGTATTTT.

Only a few counts were recorded for this clone. This chain joins TRBV5-1 and TRBJ1-1; 9 bases match TRBD1. Per germline, CDR1 SGHRS and CDR2 YFSETQ. The ends lost 5 bases at V and 1 base at J; junction bases unmatched: 9. The CDR3 sequence is 16 residues long. The CDR3 here is CASRRRDRVGNTEAFF. DNA for the CDR3: TGCGCCAGCAGAAGAAGGGACAGGGTCGGGAACACTGAAGCTTTCTTT.

The table lists this clone with many counts. The rearrangement uses TRBV9 and TRBJ2-7; D is possibly TRBD2 (5 bases). Germline V gene lookup returns CDR1 SGDLS and CDR2 YYNGEE. V dropped 4 bases and J dropped 0 bases, with 14 bases sitting between them. CDR3 length: 15 residues. This CDR3 reads CASSSRGDYSYEQYF. The CDR3 DNA reads as TGTGCCAGCAGCTCACGAGGAGACTACTCCTACGAGCAGTACTTC.

This clone was counted only a few times. This chain joins TRBV5-8 and TRBJ2-7; 10 nucleotides align to TRBD2. The germline V gene encodes CDR1 SGHTS and CDR2 YDEGEE. This CDR3 spans 15 amino acids. The J segment lost 0 bases and the V segment lost 5 bases, leaving 5 bases of the junction unmatched. CDR3 sequence reads: CASRKIAGGSYEQYF. CDR3 nucleotides: TGTGCCAGCAGAAAAATAGCGGGGGGCTCCTACGAGCAGTACTTC.

The V call is TRBV18, the J call TRBJ1-2; weak D call: TRBD1 (6 bases). The V end lost 4 bases, the J end lost 4 bases, and 22 bases lay between the germline ends. The CDR3 is 17 residues long. CDR1 and CDR2 from the germline V gene are KGHSH and LQKENI. This CDR3 reads CASSLTTNTPGAYGYTF. CDR3 sequence (DNA): TGTGCCAGCTCACTTACCACCAATACCCCAGGGGCCTATGGCTACACCTTC.

There are a few counts of this clone. The CDR3 DNA reads as TGTGCCAGTCTTCCCAGGGGATGGGGTCAGCCCCAGCATTTT. Residues: CASLPRGWGQPQHF. This chain links TRBV19 with TRBJ1-5; the D gene is possibly TRBD1 (6 bases). Per germline, CDR1 LNHDA and CDR2 SQIVND (reference sequence). The CDR3 has 14 amino acids. V shed 8 bases and J shed 6 bases, with 17 bases lying between them.

The V call is TRBV25-1, the J call TRBJ1-1; D uncertain. The ends were cut back, 4 bases at V and 2 bases at J, with 17 bases in the middle. The CDR3 is made up of 16 amino acids. Germline V gene sequence: CDR1 MGHDK, CDR2 SYGVNS. CDR3 in DNA: TGTGCCAGCAGTGGTGAAGGGTCCCCCATTAACACTGAAGCTTTCTTT. The encoded protein is CASSGEGSPINTEAFF.